This T cell receptor (beta chain) is drawn from a study of T cell repertoires in cytomegalovirus infection (dated 2019 in TCRdb). Context from the whole study: Recently identified HLA-C-restricted CMV epitopes, whose presentation resists viral immunomodulation, were targeted by peptide stimulations together with well-studied HLA-B-restricted epitopes. Donor HLA type was relevant to the analysis, as public TCR beta signatures indicated carriage of CMV infection together with the matching HLA type. What the authors observed across the whole study: Cumulative frequency of public TCR beta family members discriminated carriers of CMV infection plus the relevant HLA type in this cohort and an independent approximately 360-donor cohort. The ex vivo response was dominated by HLA-C-restricted CMV-specific TCR beta clonotypes, and the single most frequent clonotype in two of eight donors was supplied by these HLA-C-restricted clonotypes.

Of note for this clonotype: Its antigen is still unknown. Base qualities are missing; no much larger clone stands one base away.

The trim is 5 bases for V and 6 bases for J, with a gap of 13 bases between the germline ends. Reading from cysteine to phenylalanine, the CDR3 counts 13 amino acids. Only the CDR3 region is kept as DNA, spanning 39 bases read in frame from base 1. In the germline V gene, CDR1 corresponds to SGHTA and CDR2 to FQGTGA. Reading the label with the study, this specimen's treatment or condition is: in vitro stimulation with specific CMV peptide epitopes to enrich CMV-specific T cells. Reads for this sample came from an Illumina HiSeq 1500. TCRdb itself trimmed the public reads at Q25 with fastp, ran MiXCR and retained productive beta chains. Here each entry gathers all rows of one CDR3 protein and keeps the most common genes and DNA. The sample records roughly 920,000 distinct CDR3 sequences, roughly 31% of which are singletons. The top ten constitute roughly 12% of the sample.

The V and J segments used are TRBV7-3 and TRBJ1-2; no D segment can be confidently identified. Sequencing used cultured CD8+ T cells from PBMCs, obtained from culture after CMV antigen stimulation. The clonotype was recovered from a human donor in good health (CMV status not recorded). Some clones in this sample may be carry-over from other donors' samples. The CDR3 region has the sequence CASSLRPMDGYTF. Read as DNA, the sequence is TGTGCCAGCAGCCTCCGGCCGATGGATGGCTACACCTTC.